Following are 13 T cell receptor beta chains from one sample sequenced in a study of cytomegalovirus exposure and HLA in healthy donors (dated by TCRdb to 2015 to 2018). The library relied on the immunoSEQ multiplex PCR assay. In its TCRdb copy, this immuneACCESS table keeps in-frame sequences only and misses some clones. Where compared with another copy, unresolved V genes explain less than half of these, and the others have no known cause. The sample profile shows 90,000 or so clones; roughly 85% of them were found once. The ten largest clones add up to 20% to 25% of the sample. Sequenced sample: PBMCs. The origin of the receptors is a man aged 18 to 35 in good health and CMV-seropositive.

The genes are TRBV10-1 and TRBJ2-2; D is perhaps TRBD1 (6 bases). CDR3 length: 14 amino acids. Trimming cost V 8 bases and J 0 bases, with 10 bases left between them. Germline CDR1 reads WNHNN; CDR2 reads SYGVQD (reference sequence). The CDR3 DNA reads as TGCGCCAGCCGGGACAACTCGAACACCGGGGAGCTGTTTTTT. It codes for CASRDNSNTGELFF.

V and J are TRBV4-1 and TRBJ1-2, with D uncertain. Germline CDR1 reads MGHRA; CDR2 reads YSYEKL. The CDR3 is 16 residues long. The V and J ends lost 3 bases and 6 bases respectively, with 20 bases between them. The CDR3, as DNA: TGCGCCAGCAGCCACGATACCGTTAAGCCGAGGGATGGCTACACCTTC. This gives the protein CASSHDTVKPRDGYTF.

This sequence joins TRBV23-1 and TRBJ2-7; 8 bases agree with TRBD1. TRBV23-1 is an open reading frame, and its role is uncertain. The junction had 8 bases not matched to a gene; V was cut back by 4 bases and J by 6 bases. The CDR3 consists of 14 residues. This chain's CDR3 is CASSPFPTGVEQYV. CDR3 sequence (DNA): TGCGCCAGCAGTCCCTTCCCGACAGGGGTCGAGCAGTACGTC.

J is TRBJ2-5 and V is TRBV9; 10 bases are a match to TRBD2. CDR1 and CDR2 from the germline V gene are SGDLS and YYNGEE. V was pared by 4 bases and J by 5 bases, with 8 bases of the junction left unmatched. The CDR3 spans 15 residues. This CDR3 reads CASSPKREGVETQYF. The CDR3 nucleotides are TGTGCCAGCAGCCCTAAGCGGGAGGGGGTGGAGACCCAGTACTTC.

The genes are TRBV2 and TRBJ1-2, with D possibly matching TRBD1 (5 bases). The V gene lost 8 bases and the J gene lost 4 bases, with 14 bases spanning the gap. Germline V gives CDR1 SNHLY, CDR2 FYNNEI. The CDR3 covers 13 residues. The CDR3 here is CASGAKGSYGYTF. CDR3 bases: TGTGCCAGCGGGGCCAAGGGTAGCTATGGCTACACCTTC.

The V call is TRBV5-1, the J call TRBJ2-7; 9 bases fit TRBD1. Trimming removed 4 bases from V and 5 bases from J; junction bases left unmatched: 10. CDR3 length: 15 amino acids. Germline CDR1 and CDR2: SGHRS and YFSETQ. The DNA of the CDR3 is TGCGCCAGCAGCCTTGAGGGACAGGGTAGCGACGAGCAGTACTTC. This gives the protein CASSLEGQGSDEQYF.

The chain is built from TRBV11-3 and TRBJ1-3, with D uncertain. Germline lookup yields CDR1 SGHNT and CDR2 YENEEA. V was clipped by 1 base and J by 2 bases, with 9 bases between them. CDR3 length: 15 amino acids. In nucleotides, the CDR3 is TGTGCCAGCAGCTTAGCTGGAGGGACTGGAAACACCATATATTTT. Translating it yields CASSLAGGTGNTIYF.

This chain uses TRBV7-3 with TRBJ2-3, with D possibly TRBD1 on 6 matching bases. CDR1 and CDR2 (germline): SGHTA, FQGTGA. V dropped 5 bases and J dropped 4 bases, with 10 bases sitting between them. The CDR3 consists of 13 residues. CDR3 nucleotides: TGTGCCAGCAGCGCCACAGGGCCAGATACGCAGTATTTT. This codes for CASSATGPDTQYF.

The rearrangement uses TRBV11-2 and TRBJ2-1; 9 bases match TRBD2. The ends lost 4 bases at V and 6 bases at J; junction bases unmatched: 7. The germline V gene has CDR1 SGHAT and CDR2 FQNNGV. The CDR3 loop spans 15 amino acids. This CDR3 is CASSSEAGGFNEQFF. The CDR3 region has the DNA TGTGCCAGCAGCTCGGAAGCGGGAGGCTTCAATGAGCAGTTCTTC.

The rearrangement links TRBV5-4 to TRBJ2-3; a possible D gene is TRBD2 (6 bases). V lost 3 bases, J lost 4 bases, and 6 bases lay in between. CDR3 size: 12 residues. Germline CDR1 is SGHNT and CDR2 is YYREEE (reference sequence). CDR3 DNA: TGTGCCAGCAGCTGGGGGGCAGATACGCAGTATTTT. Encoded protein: CASSWGADTQYF. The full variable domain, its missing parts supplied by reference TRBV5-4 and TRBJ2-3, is ETGVTQSPTHLIKTRGQQVTLRCSSQSGHNTVSWYQQALGQGPQFIFQYYREEENGRGNFPPRFSGLQFPNYSSELNVNALELDDSALYLCASSWGADTQYFGPGTRLTVL.

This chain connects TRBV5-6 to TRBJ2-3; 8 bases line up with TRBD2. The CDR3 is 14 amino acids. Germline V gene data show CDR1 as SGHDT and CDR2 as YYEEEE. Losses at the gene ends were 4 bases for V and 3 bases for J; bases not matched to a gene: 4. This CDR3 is CASSASGRTDTQYF. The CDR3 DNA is TGTGCCAGCAGCGCCAGCGGGAGAACAGATACGCAGTATTTT.

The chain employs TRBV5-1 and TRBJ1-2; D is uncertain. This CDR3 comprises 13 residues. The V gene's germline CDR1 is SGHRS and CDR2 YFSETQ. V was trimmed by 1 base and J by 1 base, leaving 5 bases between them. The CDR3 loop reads CASSLTVNYGYTF. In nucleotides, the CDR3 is TGCGCCAGCAGCTTGACAGTTAACTATGGCTACACCTTC.

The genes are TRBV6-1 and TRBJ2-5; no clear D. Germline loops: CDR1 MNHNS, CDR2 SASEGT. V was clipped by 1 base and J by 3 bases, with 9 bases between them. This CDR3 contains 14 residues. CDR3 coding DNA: TGTGCCAGCAGTGAAGGGCTAGACGAAGAGACCCAGTACTTC. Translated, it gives CASSEGLDEETQYF.